The 14 T cell receptor beta chains listed next were all sequenced from one sample in a study of blood T cell repertoires in COVID-19. Clones were read by immunoSEQ multiplex PCR, and TCRdb kept only the in-frame ones, dropping some. The table shows fewer than 250,000 clones, with 65% to 85% occurring only once. The sequenced sample consisted of PBMCs or T cells enriched from blood (not recorded which). These receptors were obtained from a woman aged 30 to 39 who had been exposed to COVID-19.

V gene TRBV6-5 combines with J gene TRBJ1-2; D unclear. The CDR3 totals 16 residues. CDR1 and CDR2 (germline): MNHEY, SVGAGI. The V end was cut by 0 bases, the J end by 7 bases, with 18 bases between. CDR3 sequence (DNA): TGTGCCAGCAGTTACTCGAGTAACCGACCTACGGGTGGCTACACCTTC. The encoded protein is CASSYSSNRPTGGYTF.

The chain joins TRBV12-3 or TRBV12-4 to TRBJ1-6, with no clear D. This CDR3 has 12 residues. The ends were cut back, 5 bases at V and 10 bases at J, with 9 bases in the middle. CDR3 loop: CASSLQVSPLHF. The CDR3 DNA follows: TGTGCCAGCAGTCTTCAGGTATCACCCCTCCACTTT.

The rearrangement uses TRBV7-8 and TRBJ1-1; maybe TRBD1 (5 bases). Trimming took 2 bases from V and 5 from J, leaving 15 bases between them. CDR1 is SGHVS, CDR2 FQNEAQ, per germline. The CDR3 length is 15 residues. The CDR3 DNA sequence: TGTGCCAGCAGCTTATCACGGGGGGTAAGGACTGAAGCTTTCTTT. It codes for CASSLSRGVRTEAFF.

V gene TRBV20-1 combines with J gene TRBJ1-2; weak D call: TRBD1 (6 bases). The CDR3 has 18 residues. The germline V and J ends were trimmed by 3 bases and 3 bases, with 26 bases remaining between them. CDR1 is DFQATT, CDR2 SNEGSKA, per germline (reference sequence). Here the CDR3 reads CSASGPGGQGSGYYGYTF. The CDR3 region has the DNA TGCAGTGCTAGTGGGCCCGGGGGGCAGGGCTCGGGATACTATGGCTACACCTTC.

The genes are TRBV19 and TRBJ1-2; no reliable D call. Trimming took 6 bases from V and 6 from J, leaving 14 bases between them. The CDR3 sequence is 13 residues long. CDR1 and CDR2 from the germline V gene are LNHDA and SQIVND (reference sequence). The CDR3: CASRKNEGDGYTF. DNA for the CDR3: TGTGCCAGTAGGAAAAATGAGGGAGATGGCTACACCTTC.

CDR3 sequence: CASSFPGDQPQHF. Written as DNA, the CDR3 is TGTGCCAGCAGCTTCCCAGGGGATCAGCCCCAGCATTTT. The chain carries TRBV12-3 or TRBV12-4 and TRBJ1-5; perhaps TRBD1 as D (6 bases). V gave up 6 bases and J gave up 5 bases, with 11 bases separating them. The length of the CDR3 is 13 residues.

This chain links TRBV6-5 with TRBJ2-1; a possible D gene is TRBD1 (6 bases). This CDR3 contains 15 residues. Trimming took 5 bases from V and 0 from J, leaving 11 bases between them. CDR1 is MNHEY, CDR2 SVGAGI, per germline. This CDR3 is CASSPTQGSYNEQFF. As DNA, the CDR3 is TGTGCCAGCAGTCCAACACAGGGCTCCTACAATGAGCAGTTCTTC.

This chain connects TRBV12-5 to TRBJ1-4, with TRBD1 as a possible D gene (6 bases). The CDR3 is 15 amino acids. The V gene lost 6 bases and the J gene lost 4 bases, with 15 bases spanning the gap. Germline V lookup: CDR1 LGHNT, CDR2 FRNRAP. In DNA, the CDR3 is TGTGCTAGTGGGTCCCCAGGGGCGGGTAATGAAAAACTGTTTTTT. Its translation: CASGSPGAGNEKLFF.

The gene calls are TRBV23-1 and TRBJ1-1; no definite D call. TRBV23-1 is filed as an ORF, its function uncertain. The germline V and J ends were trimmed by 4 bases and 8 bases, with 5 bases remaining between them. The CDR3 extends over 10 amino acids. The CDR3 region is CASSPLEAFF. The CDR3 DNA is TGCGCCAGCAGTCCACTGGAAGCTTTCTTT.

J is TRBJ2-5 and V is TRBV7-8; 8 bases align to TRBD1. Germline CDR1 reads SGHVS; CDR2 reads FQNEAQ. Trimming cost V 2 bases and J 5 bases; bases outside gene matches: 19. CDR3 length: 19 amino acids. CDR3: CASSLPRGQETALGETQYF. In DNA form, the CDR3 reads TGTGCCAGCAGCTTACCTCGGGGACAGGAGACCGCCTTGGGGGAGACCCAGTACTTC. Using reference TRBV7-8 and TRBJ2-5 for the parts outside the CDR3, the full variable domain is GAGVSQSPRYKVAKRGQDVALRCDPISGHVSLFWYQQALGQGPEFLTYFQNEAQLDKSGLPSDRFFAERPEGSVSTLKIQRTQQEDSAVYLCASSLPRGQETALGETQYFGPGTRLLVL.

J is TRBJ2-3 and V is TRBV5-1; D possibly corresponds to TRBD2 (6 bases). The CDR3 sequence is 15 residues long. Trimming left V 0 bases short and J 4 bases short, with 12 bases between. Germline CDR1 and CDR2: SGHRS and YFSETQ. The CDR3 bases are TGCGCCAGCAGCTTGGCCGTGGGAGGTCCAGATACGCAGTATTTT. The encoded protein is CASSLAVGGPDTQYF.

This chain connects TRBV4-1 to TRBJ1-5; 8 bases line up with TRBD1. With 4 bases clipped from V and 2 bases from J, the junction kept 13 bases outside the gene matches. This CDR3 has 18 residues. CDR1 and CDR2 from the germline V gene are MGHRA and YSYEKL. DNA for the CDR3: TGCGCCAGCAGCCCACGATTCGACAGGGGTACTGGCAATCAGCCCCAGCATTTT. Its protein is CASSPRFDRGTGNQPQHF.

CDR3 in amino acids: CASSPGQGGTEAFF. The CDR3 nucleotides read TGTGCCAGCTCACCTGGGCAGGGAGGCACTGAAGCTTTCTTT. The gene calls are TRBV18 and TRBJ1-1; D is possibly TRBD1 (5 bases). The CDR3 is 14 amino acids. V was pared by 3 bases and J by 4 bases, with 12 bases between. Germline assignment: CDR1 KGHSH and CDR2 LQKENI.

This sequence joins TRBV6-5 and TRBJ1-2; a possible D gene is TRBD1 (6 bases). Germline V gene sequence: CDR1 MNHEY, CDR2 SVGAGI. This CDR3 comprises 14 residues. Trimming left V 6 bases short and J 1 base short, with 12 bases between. The CDR3 region is CASSRVDSNYGYTF. CDR3 DNA sequence: TGTGCCAGCAGCCGGGTGGACAGTAACTATGGCTACACCTTC.